Below, one T cell receptor beta chain is given with its context. Assay used: immunoSEQ multiplex PCR; TCRdb lists only in-frame clones, some missing. The table records tens of thousands of clones, 94% of them present only once. These data come from a study of cytomegalovirus exposure and HLA in healthy donors. Sequencing was done on a sample of PBMCs. The clonotype was recovered from a young woman in good health and CMV-seropositive.

CDR3 DNA: TGCGCCAGCACGGGACAGGGTTCTGGCTATGGCTACACCTTC. It codes for CASTGQGSGYGYTF. The chain is built from TRBV5-1 and TRBJ1-2, with TRBD1 matching over 9 bases. CDR1 is SGHRS and CDR2 is YFSETQ in the germline V gene. V shed 6 bases and J 4 bases; nucleotides not matched to a gene: 7. There are 14 residues in the CDR3.